These T cell receptor beta chains were read from a single sample in a study of graft-versus-host responses after intestinal transplantation. TCRdb's table, derived via immunoSEQ multiplex PCR, lists solely in-frame clones and lacks some. The sample carries just under 1,100 clones, around 81% recorded once. Sequences were derived from ileum tissue, sampled 7 days after intestinal transplantation. The origin of the receptors is a human patient who received an intestinal transplant, so some T cells may come from the graft donor. Each CDR3 is given with its conserved first and last residue. A D gene is named only where the DNA matches it firmly. Not all rows give a size; the values are once, few, many and, for expanded clones, a class.

J	size	length	D	V	DNA	CDR3
TRBJ2-5	-	14	-	TRBV6-1	TGTGCCAGCAGTGGCCCGGAGGGGTTGTGGACCCAGTACTTC	CASSGPEGLWTQYF
TRBJ2-7	-	14	-	TRBV19	TGTGCCAGTAGTCCGGTCGGAGGCGGCTACGAGCAGTACTTC	CASSPVGGGYEQYF
TRBJ1-6	once	13	-	TRBV30	TGTGCCTGGAGTGTGGCAGGTGTCTCACCCCTCCACTTT	CAWSVAGVSPLHF
TRBJ2-1	-	15	TRBD2	TRBV6-1	TGTGCCAGCAGTCCCTCGGGGGGACCTAACAATGAGCAGTTCTTC	CASSPSGGPNNEQFF
TRBJ1-1	-	13	TRBD1	TRBV6-5	TGTGCCAGCAGTTCAACAGGGGGAACTGAAGCTTTCTTT	CASSSTGGTEAFF
TRBJ2-1	-	15	TRBD2	TRBV6-9	TGTGCCAGCAGTTTCGCGGGGGGCCCTTTGAATGAGCAGTTCTTC	CASSFAGGPLNEQFF
TRBJ1-2	-	15	-	TRBV27	TGTGCCAGCAGTCTTCAATCTACAGCTAACTATGGCTACACCTTC	CASSLQSTANYGYTF
TRBJ1-1	few	16	-	TRBV7-9	TGTGCCAGCAGCCCACCTCGGGCCACCAAGAACACTGAAGCTTTCTTT	CASSPPRATKNTEAFF
TRBJ2-1	-	15	TRBD2	TRBV6-6	TGTGCCAGCAGTCCGAGCGGGGGCCCCAACAATGAGCAGTTCTTC	CASSPSGGPNNEQFF
TRBJ1-6	-	13	-	TRBV30	TGTGCCTGGAAACCGGCAGGGGTTTCACCCCTCCACTTT	CAWKPAGVSPLHF
TRBJ2-3	once	13	-	TRBV11-2	TGTGCCAGCAGCTTTAAGGGCACAGATACGCAGTATTTT	CASSFKGTDTQYF
TRBJ1-2	-	14	TRBD1	TRBV6-1	TGTGCCAGCAGTCCCGACAGGGGCAACTATGGCTACACCTTC	CASSPDRGNYGYTF
TRBJ2-7	-	12	-	TRBV6-6	TGTGCCAGCAGTTACAATCGACTAGAGCAGTACTTC	CASSYNRLEQYF
TRBJ1-1	-	15	TRBD1	TRBV28	TGTGCCAGCAGCTTCTCCCGGGACAGATATACTGAAGCTTTCTTT	CASSFSRDRYTEAFF
TRBJ2-7	-	13	-	TRBV5-1	TGCGCCAGCAGCTTAGGGGGGGCGGACGAGCAGTACTTC	CASSLGGADEQYF
TRBJ2-7	-	9	-	TRBV20-1	TGCAGTGCGAAAAGGACAGAGGGATTC	CSAKRTEGF
TRBJ1-2	-	16	-	TRBV28	TGTGCCAGCAGCATGGTAGGCGGGGGAATAAACTATGGCTACACCTTC	CASSMVGGGINYGYTF
TRBJ2-1	-	20	-	TRBV21-1	TGTGCCAGCAGCAAATGCTTATTAGCCTTGAGGGGACAGGGTTACAATGAGCAGTTCTTC	CASSKCLLALRGQGYNEQFF
TRBJ2-7	-	14	-	TRBV10-2	TGCGCCAGCCGGGCAGAGCGGAATATCGGGGAGCAGTACTTC	CASRAERNIGEQYF
TRBJ2-5	-	14	-	TRBV10-2	TGCGCCAGCAGTGAGTACCGCATCTTGTGGACCCAGTACTTC	CASSEYRILWTQYF
TRBJ2-7	-	13	TRBD1	TRBV27	TGTGCCAGCAGTCCAGGGGGCTCGGGCGAGCAGTACTTC	CASSPGGSGEQYF
TRBJ2-1	-	15	TRBD1	TRBV6-1	TGTGCCAGCAGTAGCCGGGACAGGGGAGGGGATGAGCAGTTCTTC	CASSSRDRGGDEQFF
TRBJ2-2	-	16	TRBD1	TRBV5-6	TGTGCCAGCAGCTTCGGAGGACAGGGAGGTACCGGGGAGCTGTTTTTT	CASSFGGQGGTGELFF
TRBJ2-7	-	14	-	TRBV14	TGTGCCAGCAGCCAAGTTACTCTAGAGACGAGGCAGTACTTC	CASSQVTLETRQYF
TRBJ1-1	-	13	-	TRBV10-1	TGCGCCAGCAGTGTCTCGATGAACACTGAAGCTTTCTTT	CASSVSMNTEAFF
TRBJ2-3	-	19	-	TRBV4-2	TGTGCCAGCAGCCAAGGAATGATCCCGAATATCAGGGTATTCGATACGCAGTATTTT	CASSQGMIPNIRVFDTQYF
TRBJ1-2	-	15	TRBD1	TRBV7-9	TGTGCCAGCAGCTTACCGGGACAGGTTACCTATGGCTACACCTTC	CASSLPGQVTYGYTF
TRBJ2-5	-	13	-	TRBV6-1	TGTGCCAGCCATGGGGGGTACCTAGAGACCCAGTACTTC	CASHGGYLETQYF
TRBJ1-3	few	16	-	TRBV5-1	TGCGCCAGCAGCTTGGCTGCAACAGGGACTGGAAACACCATATATTTT	CASSLAATGTGNTIYF
TRBJ2-3	-	14	TRBD2	TRBV7-2	TGTGCCAGCAAAGCGGGGGGGTGGGTAGATACGCAGTATTTT	CASKAGGWVDTQYF
TRBJ2-7	-	14	TRBD1	TRBV28	TGTGCCAGCAGTTCAGGGACAGGTTTTTACGAGCAGTACTTC	CASSSGTGFYEQYF
TRBJ2-7	-	13	-	TRBV5-7	TGTGCCAGCGGGGGGGGGCCCGGCAACGAGCAGTACTTC	CASGGGPGNEQYF
TRBJ2-3	-	14	TRBD2	TRBV6-5	TGTGCCAGCAGTTTCGGGGGGTACACAGATACGCAGTATTTT	CASSFGGYTDTQYF
TRBJ1-4	once	11	TRBD1	TRBV6-6	TGTGCCAGCATCTGGGACAGACGACTGTTTTTT	CASIWDRRLFF
TRBJ1-6	-	15	TRBD1	TRBV28	TGTGCCAGCAGTTTATCAGGGGGCTATAATTCACCCCTCCACTTT	CASSLSGGYNSPLHF
TRBJ1-5	-	17	-	TRBV21-1	TGTGCCAGCAGATCAGCTTTAGCTACATGGCATCATCAGCCCCAGCATTTT	CASRSALATWHHQPQHF
TRBJ1-6	-	14	-	TRBV9	TGTGCCAGCAGCGTAGAGCAAGTTAATTCACCCCTCCACTTT	CASSVEQVNSPLHF
TRBJ2-7	once	15	TRBD2	TRBV28	TGTGCCAGCAGGGCCGGGGCTAGCGGTGCCTACGAGCAGTACTTC	CASRAGASGAYEQYF
TRBJ2-7	-	14	-	TRBV7-8	TGTGCCAGCACGGACAGCCCGGTCCCCTACGAGCAGTACTTC	CASTDSPVPYEQYF
TRBJ2-2	-	13	TRBD1	TRBV25-1	TGTGCCAGCGTCCCAGGGGGAACCGGGGAGCTGTTTTTT	CASVPGGTGELFF
TRBJ1-5	-	16	-	TRBV7-3	TGTGCCAGCAGCCACAGGAGTAGGGGTATCGGTCAGCCCCAGCATTTT	CASSHRSRGIGQPQHF
TRBJ2-7	-	15	-	TRBV9	TGTGCCAGCAGCGTAGAACAGGACAGACCCTACGAGCAGTACTTC	CASSVEQDRPYEQYF
TRBJ1-1	-	13	TRBD1	TRBV6-5	TGTGCCAGCAGTTTTTCAACAGGGGCTGAAGCTTTCTTT	CASSFSTGAEAFF
TRBJ2-6	few	19	TRBD1	TRBV2	TGTGCCAGCATCCTAAGGGGACAGGCCGCCCCCTCTGGGGCCAACGTCCTGACTTTC	CASILRGQAAPSGANVLTF
TRBJ1-2	-	14	-	TRBV9	TGTGCCAGCAGCTCCGGGACTGTTAACTATGGCTACACCTTC	CASSSGTVNYGYTF
TRBJ1-5	-	20	-	TRBV6-1	TGTGCCAGCAGTGAACTCGGACCCTCAAGAAGTCTCCTTAGCAATCAGCCCCAGCATTTT	CASSELGPSRSLLSNQPQHF
TRBJ1-3	-	15	-	TRBV19	TGTGCCAGTAGTATCACGGGAGTCTCTGGAAACACCATATATTTT	CASSITGVSGNTIYF
TRBJ1-2	-	18	TRBD1	TRBV19	TGTGCCAGCCATACCCCCGGGACAGGCCTGTCATCTAACTATGGCTACACCTTC	CASHTPGTGLSSNYGYTF
TRBJ1-3	-	17	TRBD1	TRBV2	TGTGCCAGCAACCTTAGGCAACAGGGGGCAACTGGAAACACCATATATTTT	CASNLRQQGATGNTIYF
TRBJ2-1	-	14	-	TRBV19	TGTGCCACCGATGGCACACCATCATACAATGAGCAGTTCTTC	CATDGTPSYNEQFF
TRBJ1-2	-	13	-	TRBV30	TGTGCCTGCCCGACGGACGCTAACTATGGCTACACCTTC	CACPTDANYGYTF
TRBJ2-4	-	16	TRBD1	TRBV5-1	TGCGCCAGCAGCTTAACAGGGGGCAATGCCAAAAACATTCAGTACTTC	CASSLTGGNAKNIQYF
TRBJ2-2	-	16	TRBD1	TRBV15	TGTGCCACCAGTAAGACAGGGGAGTCGGACACCGGGGAGCTGTTTTTT	CATSKTGESDTGELFF
TRBJ2-1	-	16	TRBD2	TRBV9	TGTGCCAGCAGCGACAGTCGGGGGGAATCCTACAATGAGCAGTTCTTC	CASSDSRGESYNEQFF
TRBJ2-7	-	15	TRBD2	TRBV6-1	TGTGCCAGCAGTGAAGCGGCGGGGGGCGGGTACGAGCAGTACTTC	CASSEAAGGGYEQYF
TRBJ2-7	-	11	-	TRBV30	TGTGCCTTCGCGGGGCCGTACGAGCAGTACTTC	CAFAGPYEQYF
TRBJ2-2	-	13	-	TRBV4-1	TGCGCCAGCAGCCACAAAAACACCGGGGAGCTGTTTTTT	CASSHKNTGELFF
TRBJ2-7	-	15	TRBD1	TRBV5-4	TGTGCCAGCAGCTTGCCGGGACAGGGGGCTCCCGAGCAGTACTTC	CASSLPGQGAPEQYF
TRBJ1-4	-	17	TRBD1	TRBV19	TGTGCCAGTAGTATAGTCTTCGCACTTGGACAGGACGAAAAACTGTTTTTT	CASSIVFALGQDEKLFF